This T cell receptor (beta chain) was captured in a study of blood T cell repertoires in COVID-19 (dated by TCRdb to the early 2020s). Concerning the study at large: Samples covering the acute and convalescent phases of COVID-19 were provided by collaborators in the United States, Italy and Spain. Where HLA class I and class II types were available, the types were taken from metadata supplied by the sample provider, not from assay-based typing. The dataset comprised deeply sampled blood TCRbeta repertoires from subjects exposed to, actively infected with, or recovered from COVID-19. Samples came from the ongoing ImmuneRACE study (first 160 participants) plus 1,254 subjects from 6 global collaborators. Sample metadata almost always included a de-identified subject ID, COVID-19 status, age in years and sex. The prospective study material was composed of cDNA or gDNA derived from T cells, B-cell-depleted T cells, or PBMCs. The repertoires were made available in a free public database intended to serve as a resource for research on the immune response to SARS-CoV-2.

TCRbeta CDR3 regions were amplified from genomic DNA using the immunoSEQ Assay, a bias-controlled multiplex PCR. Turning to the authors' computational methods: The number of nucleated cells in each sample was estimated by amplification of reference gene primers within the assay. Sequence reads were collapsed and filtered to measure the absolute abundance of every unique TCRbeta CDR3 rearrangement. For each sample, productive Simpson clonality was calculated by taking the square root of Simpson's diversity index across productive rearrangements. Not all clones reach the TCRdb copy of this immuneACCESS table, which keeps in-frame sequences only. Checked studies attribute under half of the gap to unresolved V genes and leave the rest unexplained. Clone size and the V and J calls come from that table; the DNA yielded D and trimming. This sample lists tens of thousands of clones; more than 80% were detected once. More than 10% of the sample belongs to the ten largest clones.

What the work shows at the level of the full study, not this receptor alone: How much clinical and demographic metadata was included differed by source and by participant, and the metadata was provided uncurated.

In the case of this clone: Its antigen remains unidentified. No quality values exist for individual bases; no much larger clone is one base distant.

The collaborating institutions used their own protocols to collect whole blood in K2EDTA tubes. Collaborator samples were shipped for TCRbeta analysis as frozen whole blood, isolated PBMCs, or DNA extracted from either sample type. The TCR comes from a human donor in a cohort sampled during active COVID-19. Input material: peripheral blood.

The nucleotide sequence reads TGTGCCAGCAGTTTCAGGGACAACTCACCCCTCCACTTT. It encodes CASSFRDNSPLHF. The V and J segments used are TRBV27 and TRBJ1-6; 6 matching bases give a weak D call of TRBD1. Including the terminal cysteine and phenylalanine, the CDR3 comprises 13 residues. Of the read, only the CDR3 DNA is kept; its 39 bases are in frame from base 1. The germline V gene (reference sequence) gives CDR1 as MNHEY and CDR2 as SMNVEV. Cut back by 3 bases and 10 bases, the V and J ends lie 10 bases apart.